Listed below are T cell receptor beta chains from one sample, sequenced in a study of CD8+CD57+ T cells in acquired aplastic anemia. TCRdb re-called the reads with MiXCR, one entry per CDR3 protein. The sample lists around 170,000 distinct CDR3 sequences; 50% to 75% were seen once. Specimen: sorted CD4+, CD8+, or CD8+CD57+ T cells (not recorded which) from PBMCs. The receptors here all came from a human donor in good health. Both conserved end residues are part of each CDR3. Fields, in order: clone size, V gene, CDR3 length, D gene, J gene, CDR3 DNA, CDR3 protein. A D gene is named only where the DNA matches it firmly. Where a row states a size, it is once, few, many or the class of an expanded clone; other rows omit it.

abundance: NA
v_gene: TRBV29-1
len: 14
d_gene: NA
j_gene: TRBJ1-1
CDR3nt: TGCAGCGTTGAAGATAAGGGTAAGAACACTGAAGCTTTCTTT
CDR3aa: CSVEDKGKNTEAFF

abundance: NA
v_gene: TRBV7-9
len: 16
d_gene: TRBD2
j_gene: TRBJ2-1
CDR3nt: TGTGCCGGCAGCTTAGGGACTAGCGGGTCCTACAATGAGCAGTTCTTC
CDR3aa: CAGSLGTSGSYNEQFF

abundance: NA
v_gene: TRBV10-2
len: 16
d_gene: TRBD2
j_gene: TRBJ2-1
CDR3nt: TGCGCCAGCAGTGAGTCAAGCGGGAGGGCCGCGGATGAGCAGTTCTTC
CDR3aa: CASSESSGRAADEQFF

abundance: few
v_gene: TRBV19
len: 13
d_gene: TRBD1
j_gene: TRBJ1-5
CDR3nt: TGTGCCAGTAGTAGACAGGGGGGTCAGCCCCAGCATTTT
CDR3aa: CASSRQGGQPQHF

abundance: few
v_gene: TRBV11-1
len: 15
d_gene: TRBD2
j_gene: TRBJ2-7
CDR3nt: TGTGCTAGCAGCCCCTCTGGAGCGGGACGAAACGAGCAGTACTTC
CDR3aa: CASSPSGAGRNEQYF

abundance: many
v_gene: TRBV2
len: 17
d_gene: NA
j_gene: TRBJ2-7
CDR3nt: TGTGCCAGCAGTGGTCCCGGCCGGGACTCCTTATTCTACGAGCAGTACTTC
CDR3aa: CASSGPGRDSLFYEQYF

abundance: NA
v_gene: TRBV28
len: 17
d_gene: NA
j_gene: TRBJ2-1
CDR3nt: TGTGCCAGCAGTTTATTAGGAGGGACGGGAGCTTTCAATGAGCAGTTCTTC
CDR3aa: CASSLLGGTGAFNEQFF

abundance: NA
v_gene: TRBV7-2
len: 18
d_gene: NA
j_gene: TRBJ2-7
CDR3nt: TGTGCCAGCAGCTTACCCCGTTTCGGTAGGGGAGGAGGGAACGAGCAGTACTTC
CDR3aa: CASSLPRFGRGGGNEQYF

abundance: NA
v_gene: TRBV6-5
len: 15
d_gene: NA
j_gene: TRBJ2-5
CDR3nt: TGTGCCAGCAGTTACTCGACTTTGGGGATAGAGACCCAGTACTTC
CDR3aa: CASSYSTLGIETQYF

abundance: many
v_gene: TRBV7-9
len: 14
d_gene: TRBD2
j_gene: TRBJ2-7
CDR3nt: TGCGCCAGCAGCCCCGGATTAGCGGGATACGAGCAGTACTTC
CDR3aa: CASSPGLAGYEQYF

abundance: few
v_gene: TRBV12-3/TRBV12-4
len: 16
d_gene: NA
j_gene: TRBJ1-6
CDR3nt: TGTGCCAGCAGTTCCTCAGGGAAGGGGACTAATTCACCCCTCCACTTT
CDR3aa: CASSSSGKGTNSPLHF

abundance: NA
v_gene: TRBV15
len: 14
d_gene: NA
j_gene: TRBJ1-4
CDR3nt: TGTGCCACCAGCTCCCGACAGCTTAATGAAAAACTGTTTTTT
CDR3aa: CATSSRQLNEKLFF

abundance: many
v_gene: TRBV5-1
len: 16
d_gene: TRBD1
j_gene: TRBJ2-1
CDR3nt: TGCGCCAGCAGCGGGCTGTGGACAGGGGAGTTCAATGAGCAGTTCTTC
CDR3aa: CASSGLWTGEFNEQFF

abundance: NA
v_gene: TRBV24-1
len: 13
d_gene: TRBD2
j_gene: TRBJ2-3
CDR3nt: TGTGCCACCGCGGGGGGCAGCACAGATACGCAGTATTTT
CDR3aa: CATAGGSTDTQYF

abundance: NA
v_gene: TRBV7-2
len: 13
d_gene: NA
j_gene: TRBJ1-1
CDR3nt: TGTGCCAGCAGCTGGGGGGGTGGGACTGAAGCTTTCTTT
CDR3aa: CASSWGGGTEAFF

abundance: NA
v_gene: TRBV4-1
len: 15
d_gene: NA
j_gene: TRBJ2-7
CDR3nt: TGCGCCAGCAGCTTGGACCCGGGACTGGACTACGAGCAGTACTTC
CDR3aa: CASSLDPGLDYEQYF

abundance: many
v_gene: TRBV11-2
len: 13
d_gene: NA
j_gene: TRBJ1-2
CDR3nt: TGTGCCAGCAGCCGCGGGGACAACTATGGCTACACCTTC
CDR3aa: CASSRGDNYGYTF

abundance: many
v_gene: TRBV6-6
len: 15
d_gene: TRBD2
j_gene: TRBJ2-1
CDR3nt: TGTGCCAGCAGTTACGCGGCGGGAGCGGTAAATGAGCAGTTCTTC
CDR3aa: CASSYAAGAVNEQFF

abundance: NA
v_gene: TRBV20-1
len: 13
d_gene: NA
j_gene: TRBJ2-7
CDR3nt: TGCAGTGCCCCGGGAACGGCGGCCTACGAGCAGTACTTC
CDR3aa: CSAPGTAAYEQYF

abundance: once
v_gene: TRBV5-1
len: 12
d_gene: NA
j_gene: TRBJ2-1
CDR3nt: TGCGCCAGCAGCTCCTACACAAATGAGCAGTTCTTC
CDR3aa: CASSSYTNEQFF

abundance: once
v_gene: TRBV12-3/TRBV12-4
len: 14
d_gene: TRBD2
j_gene: TRBJ2-3
CDR3nt: TGTGCCAGCTTACTGGGGGGGTATACAGATACGCAGTATTTT
CDR3aa: CASLLGGYTDTQYF

abundance: NA
v_gene: TRBV19
len: 13
d_gene: NA
j_gene: TRBJ2-7
CDR3nt: TGTGCCAGTAGTATAGCGGGAGTGGGCGAGCAGTACTTC
CDR3aa: CASSIAGVGEQYF

abundance: NA
v_gene: TRBV20-1
len: 14
d_gene: TRBD1
j_gene: TRBJ2-7
CDR3nt: TGCAGTGCGACCCTCGTGGACAGGGGTTACGAGCAGTACTTC
CDR3aa: CSATLVDRGYEQYF

abundance: many
v_gene: TRBV4-3
len: 16
d_gene: NA
j_gene: TRBJ2-3
CDR3nt: TGCGCCAGCAGCCAAGATCCCCGGGACCGCACAGATACGCAGTATTTT
CDR3aa: CASSQDPRDRTDTQYF

abundance: NA
v_gene: TRBV5-1
len: 16
d_gene: TRBD2
j_gene: TRBJ2-1
CDR3nt: TGCGCCAGCAGCTCCAAACCTAGCGGGGGATCGTATGAGCAGTTCTTC
CDR3aa: CASSSKPSGGSYEQFF

abundance: NA
v_gene: TRBV14
len: 17
d_gene: NA
j_gene: TRBJ2-7
CDR3nt: TGTGCCAGCAGCCAACCCCGGGCAGGGAAATCCTCCTACGAGCAGTACTTC
CDR3aa: CASSQPRAGKSSYEQYF

abundance: once
v_gene: TRBV5-4
len: 14
d_gene: NA
j_gene: TRBJ1-2
CDR3nt: TGTGCCAGCAGCTCAGCCGGACCGAACTATGGCTACACCTTC
CDR3aa: CASSSAGPNYGYTF

abundance: once
v_gene: TRBV7-3
len: 14
d_gene: TRBD2
j_gene: TRBJ2-2
CDR3nt: TGTGCCAGAATAGCGGGACCGATAACCGGGGAGCTGTTTTTT
CDR3aa: CARIAGPITGELFF

abundance: NA
v_gene: TRBV7-8
len: 14
d_gene: TRBD1
j_gene: TRBJ2-7
CDR3nt: TGTGCCAGCACCCGGACAGGGGGGCGTTACGAGCAGTACTTC
CDR3aa: CASTRTGGRYEQYF

abundance: NA
v_gene: TRBV24-1
len: 15
d_gene: TRBD2
j_gene: TRBJ2-2
CDR3nt: TGTGCCACCAGTGATCGTAGCGGGAGGGCCGGGGAGCTGTTTTTT
CDR3aa: CATSDRSGRAGELFF

abundance: few
v_gene: TRBV5-1
len: 14
d_gene: NA
j_gene: TRBJ1-6
CDR3nt: TGCGCCAGCAGCTTCTCAGGGGACGACTCACCCCTCCACTTT
CDR3aa: CASSFSGDDSPLHF

abundance: NA
v_gene: TRBV19
len: 15
d_gene: TRBD1
j_gene: TRBJ1-1
CDR3nt: TGTGCCAGTATTCCGCGGGGGACAGGGAACACTGAAGCTTTCTTT
CDR3aa: CASIPRGTGNTEAFF

abundance: NA
v_gene: TRBV4-1
len: 14
d_gene: NA
j_gene: TRBJ2-7
CDR3nt: TGCGCCAGCAGCCAGAAGGGTAGCTCCTACGAGCAGTACTTC
CDR3aa: CASSQKGSSYEQYF

abundance: few
v_gene: TRBV9
len: 13
d_gene: NA
j_gene: TRBJ1-1
CDR3nt: TGTGCCAGCAGCACCCTGCAGGGAACTGAAGCTTTCTTT
CDR3aa: CASSTLQGTEAFF

abundance: NA
v_gene: TRBV29-1
len: 15
d_gene: TRBD2
j_gene: TRBJ2-3
CDR3nt: TGCAGCGTTGAATCTAGCGGGAGTGATGGAGATACGCAGTATTTT
CDR3aa: CSVESSGSDGDTQYF

abundance: once
v_gene: TRBV7-3
len: 15
d_gene: NA
j_gene: TRBJ2-4
CDR3nt: TGTGCCAGCAGCTTAGGGGATCCAGGGGTGGACATTCAGTACTTC
CDR3aa: CASSLGDPGVDIQYF

abundance: NA
v_gene: TRBV7-9
len: 16
d_gene: TRBD2
j_gene: TRBJ2-7
CDR3nt: TGTGCCAGCAGCCACCCAGGACTAGCGAGTCGCTACGAGCAGTACTTC
CDR3aa: CASSHPGLASRYEQYF

abundance: many
v_gene: TRBV11-3
len: 18
d_gene: NA
j_gene: TRBJ2-7
CDR3nt: TGTGCCAGCAGCTTAGATCGACGGGGCGGGATTATTCCCTACGAGCAGTACTTC
CDR3aa: CASSLDRRGGIIPYEQYF

abundance: NA
v_gene: TRBV2
len: 12
d_gene: NA
j_gene: TRBJ1-5
CDR3nt: TGTGCCAGCAGGGGATACAATCAGCCCCAGCATTTT
CDR3aa: CASRGYNQPQHF

abundance: NA
v_gene: TRBV6-1
len: 16
d_gene: TRBD2
j_gene: TRBJ2-6
CDR3nt: TGTGCCAGCAGTGACCGGGGGGGCTCTGGGGCCAACGTCCTGACTTTC
CDR3aa: CASSDRGGSGANVLTF

abundance: NA
v_gene: TRBV6-1
len: 14
d_gene: TRBD1
j_gene: TRBJ1-2
CDR3nt: TGTGCCAGCAGTTCGCACAGGGGTAGATATGGCTACACCTTC
CDR3aa: CASSSHRGRYGYTF

abundance: NA
v_gene: TRBV7-9
len: 17
d_gene: TRBD2
j_gene: TRBJ2-1
CDR3nt: TGTGCCAGCAGCCAAGATAGGAGAGCGGGAGGCCCTAGCGGGCAGTTCTTC
CDR3aa: CASSQDRRAGGPSGQFF

abundance: many
v_gene: TRBV3-1
len: 16
d_gene: NA
j_gene: TRBJ2-5
CDR3nt: TGTGCCAGCAGCCAAGTTACAGGGCAGGATCAAGAGACCCAGTACTTC
CDR3aa: CASSQVTGQDQETQYF

abundance: NA
v_gene: TRBV19
len: 13
d_gene: NA
j_gene: TRBJ2-3
CDR3nt: TGTGCCAGTAGTACGACACGCACAGATACGCAGTATTTT
CDR3aa: CASSTTRTDTQYF

abundance: few
v_gene: TRBV20-1
len: 15
d_gene: TRBD1
j_gene: TRBJ2-7
CDR3nt: TGCAGTGCTAGAGCTACCGGGACAGACTCCTACGAGCAGTACTTC
CDR3aa: CSARATGTDSYEQYF

abundance: once
v_gene: TRBV15
len: 16
d_gene: TRBD1
j_gene: TRBJ2-7
CDR3nt: TGTGCCACCAGCCCAAGTGGGGGACAGGGGGCCCGGGGGCAGTACTTC
CDR3aa: CATSPSGGQGARGQYF

abundance: NA
v_gene: TRBV4-1
len: 16
d_gene: NA
j_gene: TRBJ2-3
CDR3nt: TGCGCCAGCAGCCAAGCCAGACTACCATCCACAGATACGCAGTATTTT
CDR3aa: CASSQARLPSTDTQYF

abundance: many
v_gene: TRBV2
len: 15
d_gene: TRBD1
j_gene: TRBJ1-3
CDR3nt: TGTGCCAGCAAGGGACAGGCTATCTCTGGAAACACCATATATTTT
CDR3aa: CASKGQAISGNTIYF

abundance: NA
v_gene: TRBV7-9
len: 15
d_gene: TRBD1
j_gene: TRBJ2-3
CDR3nt: TGTGCCAGCAGCCCCGGGACAGGTAGCACAGATACGCAGTATTTT
CDR3aa: CASSPGTGSTDTQYF

abundance: many
v_gene: TRBV13
len: 15
d_gene: NA
j_gene: TRBJ1-1
CDR3nt: TGTGCCAGCAGCTTAGGGGGAGACGGAATCATTGAAGCTTTCTTT
CDR3aa: CASSLGGDGIIEAFF

abundance: once
v_gene: TRBV7-3
len: 17
d_gene: TRBD2
j_gene: TRBJ2-6
CDR3nt: TGTGCCAGCAGGTTAGGGAGGGGTACAGGAGGGGCCAACGTCCTGACTTTC
CDR3aa: CASRLGRGTGGANVLTF

abundance: NA
v_gene: TRBV7-6
len: 16
d_gene: NA
j_gene: TRBJ2-5
CDR3nt: TGTGCCAGCACGCTAGTGGGGGGGCGAGCGCAAGAGACCCAGTACTTC
CDR3aa: CASTLVGGRAQETQYF

abundance: many
v_gene: TRBV5-8
len: 12
d_gene: NA
j_gene: TRBJ2-7
CDR3nt: TGTGCCAGCAGCGCGGTCCCCAGCGAGCAGTACTTC
CDR3aa: CASSAVPSEQYF

abundance: once
v_gene: TRBV15
len: 17
d_gene: TRBD1
j_gene: TRBJ2-6
CDR3nt: TGTGCCACCAGCGAGGACAGGGGGTTCTCTGGGGCCAACGTCCTGACTTTC
CDR3aa: CATSEDRGFSGANVLTF

abundance: NA
v_gene: TRBV7-9
len: 12
d_gene: NA
j_gene: TRBJ2-3
CDR3nt: TGTGCCAGCAGAGGGTTCGAAGATACGCAGTATTTT
CDR3aa: CASRGFEDTQYF